This T cell receptor beta chain comes out of a study of cytomegalovirus exposure and HLA in healthy donors (TCRdb year 2017). In terms of the full investigation: An earlier analysis of several hundred of the donors reported 276 Gb of sequence data and roughly 120 million unique TCR beta sequences obtained from about 170 million T cells. In an earlier analysis of around 540 of the donors, high-throughput TCR beta sequencing was used to judge whether each TCR beta V gene segment behaved as functional or pseudogenic. Donor age, sex, ethnicity and CMV serostatus were collected together with the repertoire data. Every repertoire in the discovery cohort had been generated on one and the same sequencing platform. Both class I and class II loci were covered by HLA typing, at four-digit resolution. Roughly 300 gigabases of sequencing data and tens of millions of unique TCR sequences made up an early release that covered about 640 HLA-typed donors. Typing coverage varied by locus: about 620-640 donors for A, B, C, DRB1 and DQB1; 500 to 550 for DQA1; more than 600 for DPA1; approximately 490 for DPB1. The study used immunosequencing to profile the T cell repertoires of hundreds of subjects and linked those repertoires to cytomegalovirus serostatus. The later analysis used no new phenotypic data to find candidate immune exposures, relying instead on TCR beta sequences and their occurrence across donors. Roughly 5 DR-DQ haplotypes were treated as single units for association and clustering because of strong linkage in the cohort. Among about 360 genotyped donors of the cohort, an average of around 240,000 unique TCR beta nucleotide sequences were sequenced per donor, roughly a sixth of them non-productive. Of the approximately 400 genotyped donors, over 70% fell in the genetic ancestry cluster associated with self-reported Caucasian donors. In addition to the first cohort of 666 subjects, a separate validation cohort of under 150 different subjects was used. Genome-wide SNP genotypes for about 65% of the roughly 670 donors were used in a later genetic analysis, which treated that subset as a discovery cohort. To predict cytomegalovirus infection status, the study combined high-throughput TCR immunosequencing, statistical association of individual TCRs with disease status, and machine learning. In a later analysis, previously published TCR beta repertoires from 670 or so donors were re-analyzed and high-resolution HLA genotyping was added so that TCR occurrence patterns could be studied. The aim of the study was to test whether cataloging public T cell receptors could identify signatures of past pathogen exposure.

The receptor library was made with the immunoSEQ multiplex PCR assay. The multiplex PCR relied on a mix of 60 forward primers for TCR Vbeta segments and 13 reverse primers for TCR Jbeta segments. A multiplex PCR assay on genomic DNA amplified the CDR3 region of rearranged TCR beta genes. Amplified TCR beta libraries were sequenced as 87-base-pair reads on the Illumina HiSeq System. Under the source paper's analysis protocol: Across the roughly 640 repertoires, a later analysis counted 60 million to 90 million unique TCR beta chains, 9 million to 14 million of which were shared by at least two donors. A nearest-neighbor algorithm error-corrected the raw reads and collapsed the reads into unique sequences, merging closely related sequences to remove PCR and sequencing errors. CDR3 sequences were aligned to IMGT reference sequences to assign V, D and J gene segments. For a sequence to be retained, a match of at least six nucleotides to both a V gene segment and a J gene segment was required. A rearrangement was called productive if the CDR3 had no stop codons and remained in frame with V and J, and every other rearrangement was called non-productive. CDR3 was defined according to IMGT convention as the region running from the second conserved V-encoded cysteine to the conserved J-encoded phenylalanine. The earlier analysis of about 610 of the donors excluded any sequence lacking an unambiguous match to a single V gene segment. In an earlier analysis of several hundred of the donors, V segments were called functional above 56.7% productive rearrangements and were called segregating when the between-donor standard deviation exceeded 5%. A statistical classification framework was built to diagnose cytomegalovirus status from the catalog of TCR beta chain sequences. In a later analysis, TCR nucleotide sequences were compared against IMGT/GENE-DB human TR gene sequences so that V and J genes could be assigned. In a later analysis, CDR3 sequences and most-parsimonious VDJ recombination scenarios were assigned using the TCRdist pipeline. In a later analysis, every TCR beta chain was defined by the combination of its CDR3 amino acid sequence and its V-gene family, and reads without a unique V-gene family were dropped. A later analysis removed several hundred highly shared, low-generation-probability nucleotide sequences to deal with suspected cross-contamination and a sequencing artifact. In a later analysis, a clonal expansion index was calculated for each public chain from normalized within-repertoire ranks of inferred template counts. In a later analysis, generation probabilities were computed with a VDJ recombination model fitted to out-of-frame rearrangements, and the resulting probabilities were checked against IGoR. Hypergeometric tests were used in a later analysis to score TCR-TCR, TCR-HLA and TCR-CMV co-occurrence, with a repertoire-size bias correction applied to the TCR pairs. In a later analysis, false discovery rates were estimated by permuting HLA or CMV assignments 20 times. In a later analysis, co-occurring TCRs were grouped with DBSCAN, and TCRdist sequence similarity was added when clustering was performed within HLA-allele-positive subsets. For co-occurrence clustering, repertoires with fewer than 30,000 or more than 120,000 public chains were excluded, along with five repertoires with anomalous nucleotide sharing. TCRdb mirrors the immuneACCESS table, restricted to in-frame sequences. Some clones are absent from its copies; in checked studies, under half trace to an unresolved V gene, and the reason for the others is unknown. V and J calls and clone size follow that table, whereas D and trimming were derived from the DNA. In this sample the table shows more than 100,000 clones, 80% of which occur a single time. Clones ranked in the top ten supply 7.5% to 9% of the sample.

In regard to this clone: Its antigen remains undetermined. No much larger clone is present one base from it, and per-base qualities are unavailable.

In total, more than 500 healthy bone marrow donors made up the cohort. At the time of sampling, all cohort members were nominally healthy, though unrecorded immune exposures were likely present. The donor was CMV seropositive and was included in the group of 250 to 300 seropositive cohort members. Every donor gave a peripheral blood sample, and the peripheral blood mononuclear cells from that sample were used for TCR beta sequencing. Genomic DNA extraction from the blood cell samples was performed with the Qiagen DNeasy Blood Extraction Kit. CDR1 and CDR2 (SGHNT, YYREEE) derive from the germline V gene (reference sequence). The V and J ends are trimmed by 2 bases and 4 bases, leaving 7 bases between them. Including cysteine and phenylalanine, the CDR3 has 12 amino acids. CDR3 DNA only is kept here, 36 bases in frame from base 1. General study outcomes and caveats: In a later analysis, 15,000 to 20,000 TCR beta sequences were associated with specific HLA alleles at a false discovery rate of 0.05. A total of around 150 TCR beta chains were listed by the study as associated with cytomegalovirus. A group of highly shared sequence variants was considered likely to be a technical artifact of the sequencing pipeline. Most CMV-associated TCR beta chains appeared to be HLA-restricted in a later analysis, and the HLA associations seemed to be driven largely by CMV exposure. Correlated functional status among segregating V segments might reflect linkage disequilibrium, but an unknown experimental factor could not be ruled out. The 87-base-pair reads could not distinguish some IMGT-functional V segments, including TRBV6-2 and TRBV6-3, so those segments were excluded. A later analysis found that HLA-associated TCR beta chains were more clonally expanded and had lower generation probabilities than equally common non-associated chains. Assigning TCR associations to individual alleles was difficult when HLA alleles, especially DR and DQ, strongly co-occurred. Because HLA typing was unavailable for some donors at each locus, only the typed subset was used in association tests. The only immune exposure information available for the cohort was CMV serostatus. In a later genetic analysis, fewer N-insertions in productive TCRs were reported among donors in an Asian-associated ancestry cluster than the roughly 700-donor mean. A later analysis found that TCR association rates varied across HLA loci, with DRB1 alleles showing the most associated TCRs and HLA-C alleles the fewest. Because counts were too low, seventeen rarely observed V segments, including chromosome 9 orphons, were left out of the earlier analysis of 500 to 750 of the donors. This cohort had only TCR beta chains sequenced, and the lack of alpha or paired-chain data limited which features could be detected. Presence/absence analyses assumed roughly uniform sequencing depth across donors, an assumption that may not hold. In an earlier analysis of 500 to 650 of the donors, most TCR beta V segments appeared in productive rearrangements about 87% or about 30% of the time, broadly matching IMGT annotations. V-gene and J-gene trimming of TCR beta chains was associated with a missense DCLRE1C variant in a later genetic analysis, and the association was replicated in an independent cohort. Several of the top co-occurrence clusters appeared to be linked to parvovirus B19, influenza, CMV and Epstein-Barr virus, according to a later analysis. The authors suggested that the approach could potentially be generalized to other disease states and immunological phenotypes. A further reported finding was that TCR beta sequences accurately predicted the HLA-A and HLA-B alleles for most subjects in the first cohort. Most TCR sequences were observed very rarely across donors, whereas some public TCRs were present in many individuals. In vitro tests confirmed that three of the cytomegalovirus-associated TCR beta chains recognize cytomegalovirus antigens. The classifier was reported to diagnose cytomegalovirus status with high specificity and sensitivity in both the original cohort and the validation cohort.

This receptor was taken from a female donor in good health and CMV-seropositive. The chain couples TRBV5-4 to TRBJ2-7, with a weak D call of TRBD1 (5 bases match). The source material was PBMCs. The base sequence is TGTGCCAGCAGCTTCCAGGGATACGAGCAGTACTTC. This codes for CASSFQGYEQYF.